This T cell receptor beta chain was found in a study of TIL therapy for anti-PD-1-resistant metastatic lung cancer. About this clone itself: Antigen: not known.

The time point here: pre-treatment sample, taken before nivolumab and TIL therapy. Most excised metastases sampled were pleural nodules or supraclavicular lymph nodes. Sequencing used immunoSEQ v3. Sequenced by immunoSEQ multiplex PCR; TCRdb stores in-frame clones only, minus some. The top ten hold 9% of the sample, which has some 13,000 clones, about 70% seen once. There are 12 residues in the CDR3. Between the trimmed V and J ends, which lost 2 bases and 10 bases, there was a span of 11 bases. The germline V gene has CDR1 SGHRS and CDR2 YFSETQ. General study results and limits: Patients were highly selected, enriched for treatment-naive, never-smoker and oncogene-addicted cases. TIL cultures after expansion showed higher clonality and lower diversity than baseline tumor (median 6% vs 31%).

The chain is built from TRBV5-1 and TRBJ2-3, with D uncertain. This clonotype originated in a woman between 25 and 85 years old with non-small cell lung cancer. Source: tumor tissue, taken at baseline. Written as DNA, the CDR3 is TGCGCCAGCAGCTTAGTCCGGGTTCCGCAGTATTTT. Protein product: CASSLVRVPQYF. Looking up the rest from reference TRBV5-1 and TRBJ2-3 gives the full variable domain: KAGVTQTPRYLIKTRGQQVTLSCSPISGHRSVSWYQQTPGQGLQFLFEYFSETQRNKGNFPGRFSGRQFSNSRSEMNVSTLELGDSALYLCASSLVRVPQYFGPGTRLTVL.